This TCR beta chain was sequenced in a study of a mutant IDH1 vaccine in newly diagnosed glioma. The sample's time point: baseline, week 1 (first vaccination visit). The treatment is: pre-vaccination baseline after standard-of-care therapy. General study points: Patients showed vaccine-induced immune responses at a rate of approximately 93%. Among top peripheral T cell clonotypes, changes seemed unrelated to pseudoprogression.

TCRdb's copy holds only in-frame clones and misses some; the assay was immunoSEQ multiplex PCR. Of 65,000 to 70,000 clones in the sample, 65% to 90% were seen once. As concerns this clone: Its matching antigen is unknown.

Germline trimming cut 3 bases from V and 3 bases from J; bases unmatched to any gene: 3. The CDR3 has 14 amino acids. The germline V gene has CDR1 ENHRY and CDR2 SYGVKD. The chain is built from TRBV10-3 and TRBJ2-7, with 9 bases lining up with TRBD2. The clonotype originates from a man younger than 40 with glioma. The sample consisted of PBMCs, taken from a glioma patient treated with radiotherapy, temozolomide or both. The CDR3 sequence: CAISEVAGDYEQYF. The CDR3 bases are TGTGCCATCAGTGAAGTAGCGGGGGACTACGAGCAGTACTTC.